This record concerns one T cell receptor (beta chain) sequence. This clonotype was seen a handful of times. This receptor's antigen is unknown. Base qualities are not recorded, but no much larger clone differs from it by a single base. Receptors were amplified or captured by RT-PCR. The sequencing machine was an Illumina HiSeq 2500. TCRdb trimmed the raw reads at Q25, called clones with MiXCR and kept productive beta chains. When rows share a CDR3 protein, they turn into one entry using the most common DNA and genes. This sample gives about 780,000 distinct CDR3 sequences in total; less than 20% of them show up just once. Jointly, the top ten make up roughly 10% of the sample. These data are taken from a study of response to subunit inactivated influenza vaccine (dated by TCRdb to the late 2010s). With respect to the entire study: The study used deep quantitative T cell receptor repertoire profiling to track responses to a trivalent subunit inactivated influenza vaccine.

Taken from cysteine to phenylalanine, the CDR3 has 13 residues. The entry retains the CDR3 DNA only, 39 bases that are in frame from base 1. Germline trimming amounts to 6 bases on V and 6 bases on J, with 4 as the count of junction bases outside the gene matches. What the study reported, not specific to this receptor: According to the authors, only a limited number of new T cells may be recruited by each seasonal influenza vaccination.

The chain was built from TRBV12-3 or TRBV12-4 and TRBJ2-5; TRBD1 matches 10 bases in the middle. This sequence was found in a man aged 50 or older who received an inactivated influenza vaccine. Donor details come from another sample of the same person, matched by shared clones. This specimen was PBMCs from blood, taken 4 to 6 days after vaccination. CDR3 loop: CASSGQGEKTQYF. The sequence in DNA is TGTGCCAGCAGCGGACAGGGGGAGAAGACCCAGTACTTC.